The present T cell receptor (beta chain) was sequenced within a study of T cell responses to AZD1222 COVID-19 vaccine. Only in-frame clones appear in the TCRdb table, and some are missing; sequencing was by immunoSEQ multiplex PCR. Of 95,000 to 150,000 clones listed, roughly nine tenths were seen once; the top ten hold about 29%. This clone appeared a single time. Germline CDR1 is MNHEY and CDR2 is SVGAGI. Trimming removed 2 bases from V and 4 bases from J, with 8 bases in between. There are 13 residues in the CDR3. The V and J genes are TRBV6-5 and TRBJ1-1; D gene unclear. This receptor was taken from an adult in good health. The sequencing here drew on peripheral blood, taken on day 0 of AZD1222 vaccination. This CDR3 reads CASSYDARTEAFF. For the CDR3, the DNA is TGTGCCAGCAGTTACGATGCTCGCACTGAAGCTTTCTTT.